This TCR beta chain was profiled in a study of T cells after posttransplantation cyclophosphamide. On this clone: No antigen is known for it. Other nucleotide sequences from this sample produce the same CDR3.

Study-wide results and limits: Donor CD8+ memory clones often dominated recipient blood repertoires at later times. Skin or GI-infiltrating T cells shared few TRB sequences with blood. Recipient CMV seropositivity and CMV reactivation strongly tracked TRB clonality.

Sequencing used immunoSEQ multiplex PCR; TCRdb keeps in-frame clones, though not all of them. The profile covers around 14,000 clones, with 76% appearing a single time and approximately 1.2% taken by the ten largest. V was cut by 7 bases and J by 6 bases, with 16 bases left in between. CDR3 size: 15 residues. CDR1 MNHEY and CDR2 SMNVEV come from the germline V gene (reference sequence). This related bone marrow graft donor gave peripheral blood on the day of marrow donation. Specimen: memory CD4+ T cells sorted from PBMCs. This clonotype originated in a man aged 45-60 years. The chain uses TRBV27 and TRBJ1-6; D unclear. The CDR3 loop reads CASKLSFRSNSPLHF. In nucleotides, the CDR3 is TGTGCCAGCAAACTTTCATTTAGGAGTAATTCACCCCTCCACTTT.